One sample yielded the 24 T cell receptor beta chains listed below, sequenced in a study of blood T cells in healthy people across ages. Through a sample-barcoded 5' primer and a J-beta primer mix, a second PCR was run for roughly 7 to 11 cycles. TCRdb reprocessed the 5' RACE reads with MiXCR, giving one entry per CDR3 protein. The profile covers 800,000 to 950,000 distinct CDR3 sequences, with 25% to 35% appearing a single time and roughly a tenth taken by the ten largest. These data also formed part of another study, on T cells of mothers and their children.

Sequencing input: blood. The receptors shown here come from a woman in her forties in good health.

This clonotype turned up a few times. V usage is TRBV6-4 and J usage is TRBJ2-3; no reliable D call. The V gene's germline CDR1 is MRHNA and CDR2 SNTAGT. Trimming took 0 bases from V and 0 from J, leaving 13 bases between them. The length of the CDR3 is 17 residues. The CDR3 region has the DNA TGTGCCAGCAGTGACTCAGGTTCGACAACTAGCACAGATACGCAGTATTTT. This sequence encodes CASSDSGSTTSTDTQYF.

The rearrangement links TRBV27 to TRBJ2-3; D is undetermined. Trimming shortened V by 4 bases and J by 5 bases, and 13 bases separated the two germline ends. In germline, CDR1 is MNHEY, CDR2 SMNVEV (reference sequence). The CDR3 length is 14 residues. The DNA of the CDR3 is TGTGCCAGCAGTTCCCAAGTACTCCAAGATACGCAGTATTTT. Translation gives CASSSQVLQDTQYF.

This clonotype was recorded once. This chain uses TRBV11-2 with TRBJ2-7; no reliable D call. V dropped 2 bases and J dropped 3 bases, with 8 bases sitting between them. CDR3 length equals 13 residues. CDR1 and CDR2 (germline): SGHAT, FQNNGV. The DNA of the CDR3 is TGTGCCAGCAGCTTAACGGACCACTACGAGCAGTACTTC. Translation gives CASSLTDHYEQYF.

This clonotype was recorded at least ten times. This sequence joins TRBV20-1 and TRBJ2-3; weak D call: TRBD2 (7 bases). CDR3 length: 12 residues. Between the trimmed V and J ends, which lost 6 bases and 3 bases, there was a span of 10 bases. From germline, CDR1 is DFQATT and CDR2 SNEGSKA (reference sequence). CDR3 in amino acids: CSAGRGTDTQYF. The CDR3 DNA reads TGCAGTGCAGGGAGGGGGACAGATACGCAGTATTTT.

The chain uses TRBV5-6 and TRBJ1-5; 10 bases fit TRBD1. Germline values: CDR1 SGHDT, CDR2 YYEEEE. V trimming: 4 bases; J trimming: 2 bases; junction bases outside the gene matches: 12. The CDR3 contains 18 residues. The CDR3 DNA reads TGTGCCAGCAGCGGCGGGACAGGGGAGGATATGGGCAATCAGCCCCAGCATTTT. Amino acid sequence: CASSGGTGEDMGNQPQHF.

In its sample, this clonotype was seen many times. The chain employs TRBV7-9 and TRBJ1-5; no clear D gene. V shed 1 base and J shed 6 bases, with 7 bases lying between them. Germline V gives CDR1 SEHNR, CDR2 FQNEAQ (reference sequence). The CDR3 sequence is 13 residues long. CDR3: CASSLEGPQPQHF. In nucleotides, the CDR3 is TGTGCCAGCAGCTTAGAAGGTCCTCAGCCCCAGCATTTT.

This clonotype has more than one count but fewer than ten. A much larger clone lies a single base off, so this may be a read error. The CDR3 spells CASSQNRVYEQYF. The DNA of the CDR3 is TGCGCCAGCAGCCAAAATCGGGTCTACGAGCAGTACTTC. This sequence joins TRBV4-1 and TRBJ2-7, with D uncertain. The V end lost 2 bases, the J end lost 3 bases, and 8 bases lay between the germline ends. Germline CDR1 and CDR2: MGHRA and YSYEKL. The CDR3 has 13 amino acids.

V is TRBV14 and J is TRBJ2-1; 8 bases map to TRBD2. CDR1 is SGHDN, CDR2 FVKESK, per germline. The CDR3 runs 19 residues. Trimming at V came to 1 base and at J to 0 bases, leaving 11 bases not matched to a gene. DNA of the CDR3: TGTGCCAGCAGCCAAGTGAGTGCCGGCGGGGGGATCTCCTACAATGAGCAGTTCTTC. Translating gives CASSQVSAGGGISYNEQFF. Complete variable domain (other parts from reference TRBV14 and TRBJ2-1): EAGVTQFPSHSVIEKGQTVTLRCDPISGHDNLYWYRRVMGKEIKFLLHFVKESKQDESGMPNNRFLAERTGGTYSTLKVQPAELEDSGVYFCASSQVSAGGGISYNEQFFGPGTRLTVL.

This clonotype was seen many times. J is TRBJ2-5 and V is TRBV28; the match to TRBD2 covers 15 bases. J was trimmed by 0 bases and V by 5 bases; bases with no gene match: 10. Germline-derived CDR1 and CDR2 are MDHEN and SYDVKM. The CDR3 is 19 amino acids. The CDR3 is CASSPGTSGGPLYQETQYF. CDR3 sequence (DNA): TGTGCCAGCAGTCCGGGGACTAGCGGGGGGCCTTTGTACCAAGAGACCCAGTACTTC.

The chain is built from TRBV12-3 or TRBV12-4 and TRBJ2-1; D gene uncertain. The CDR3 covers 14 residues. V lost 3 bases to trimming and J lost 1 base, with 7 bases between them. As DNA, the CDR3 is TGTGCCAGCAGTTTCGGTCGTTCCTACAATGAGCAGTTCTTC. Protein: CASSFGRSYNEQFF.

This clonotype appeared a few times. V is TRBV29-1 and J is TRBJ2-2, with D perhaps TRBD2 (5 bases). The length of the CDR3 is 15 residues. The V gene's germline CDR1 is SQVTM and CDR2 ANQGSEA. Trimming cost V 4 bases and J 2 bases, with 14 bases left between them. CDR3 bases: TGCAGCGTTGTAGGTACGGGGAGCAACACCGGGGAGCTGTTTTTT. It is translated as CSVVGTGSNTGELFF.

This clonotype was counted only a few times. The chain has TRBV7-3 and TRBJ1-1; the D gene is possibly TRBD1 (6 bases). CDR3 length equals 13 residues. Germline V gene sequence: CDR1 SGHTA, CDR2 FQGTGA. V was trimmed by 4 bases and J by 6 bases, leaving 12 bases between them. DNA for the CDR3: TGTGCCAGCAGCTCGCAACAGGGAGCTGAAGCTTTCTTT. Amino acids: CASSSQQGAEAFF.

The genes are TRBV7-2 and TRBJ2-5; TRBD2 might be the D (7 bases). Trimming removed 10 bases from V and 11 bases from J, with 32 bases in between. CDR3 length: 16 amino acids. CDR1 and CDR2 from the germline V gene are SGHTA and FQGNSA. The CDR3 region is CATSPGAGAATDTQYF. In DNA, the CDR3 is TGTGCCACCTCCCCTGGGGCGGGGGCGGCAACAGATACGCAGTACTTC.

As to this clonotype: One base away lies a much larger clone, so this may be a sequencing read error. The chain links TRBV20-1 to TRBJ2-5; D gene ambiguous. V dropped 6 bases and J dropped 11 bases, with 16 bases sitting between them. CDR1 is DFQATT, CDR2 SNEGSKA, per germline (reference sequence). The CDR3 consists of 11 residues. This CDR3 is CSAPYFNEQYF. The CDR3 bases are TGCAGTGCCCCATATTTCAATGAGCAGTACTTC.

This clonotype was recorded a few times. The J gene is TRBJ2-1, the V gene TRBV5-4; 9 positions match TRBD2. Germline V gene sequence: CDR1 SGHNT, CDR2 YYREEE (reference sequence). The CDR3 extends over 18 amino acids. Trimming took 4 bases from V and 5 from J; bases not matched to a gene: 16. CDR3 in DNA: TGTGCCAGCAGCCGCGGACCCCTAGGGCGGGGGGGGAACAATGAGCAGTTCTTC. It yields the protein CASSRGPLGRGGNNEQFF.

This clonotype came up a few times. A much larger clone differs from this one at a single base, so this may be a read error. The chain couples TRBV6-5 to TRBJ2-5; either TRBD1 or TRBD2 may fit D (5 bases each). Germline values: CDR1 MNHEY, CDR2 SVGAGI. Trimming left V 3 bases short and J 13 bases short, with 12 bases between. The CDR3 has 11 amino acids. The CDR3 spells CASSYRGSWYF. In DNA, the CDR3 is TGTGCCAGCAGTTATCGGGGCTCTTGGTACTTC.

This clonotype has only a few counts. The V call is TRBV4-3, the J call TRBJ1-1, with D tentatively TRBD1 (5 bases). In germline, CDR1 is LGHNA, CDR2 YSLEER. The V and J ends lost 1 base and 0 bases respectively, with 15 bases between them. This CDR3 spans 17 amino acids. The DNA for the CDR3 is TGCGCCAGCAGCCAAGCCCCTTCCGGGACGATGAACACTGAAGCTTTCTTT. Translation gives CASSQAPSGTMNTEAFF.

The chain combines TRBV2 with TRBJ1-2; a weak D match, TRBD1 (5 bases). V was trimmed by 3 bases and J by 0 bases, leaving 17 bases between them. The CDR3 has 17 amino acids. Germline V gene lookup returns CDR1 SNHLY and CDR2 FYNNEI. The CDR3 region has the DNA TGTGCCAGCAGTGATAGTCCAGGGACCGTCTCTAACTATGGCTACACCTTC. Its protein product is CASSDSPGTVSNYGYTF.

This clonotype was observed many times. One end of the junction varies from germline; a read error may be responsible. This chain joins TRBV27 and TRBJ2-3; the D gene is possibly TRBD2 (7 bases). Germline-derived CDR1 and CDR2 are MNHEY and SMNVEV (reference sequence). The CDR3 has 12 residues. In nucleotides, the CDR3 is TGCGCCAGCAGCGGGACAACAGATACGCAGTATTTT. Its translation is CASSGTTDTQYF.

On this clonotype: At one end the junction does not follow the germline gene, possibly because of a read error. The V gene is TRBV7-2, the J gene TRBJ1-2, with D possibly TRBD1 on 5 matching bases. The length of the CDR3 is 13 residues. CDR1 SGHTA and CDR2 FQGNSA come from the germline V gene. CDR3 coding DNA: TGTGTCAGCAGCATGGGACTGAACTATGGCTACACCTTC. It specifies CVSSMGLNYGYTF.

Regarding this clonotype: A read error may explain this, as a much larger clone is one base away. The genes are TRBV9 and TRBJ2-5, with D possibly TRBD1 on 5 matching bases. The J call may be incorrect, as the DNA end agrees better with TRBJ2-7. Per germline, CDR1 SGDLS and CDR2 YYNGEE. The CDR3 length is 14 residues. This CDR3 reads CASSPDPGCGEQYF. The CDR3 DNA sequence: TGTGCCAGCAGCCCCGACCCAGGGTGTGGCGAGCAGTACTTC.

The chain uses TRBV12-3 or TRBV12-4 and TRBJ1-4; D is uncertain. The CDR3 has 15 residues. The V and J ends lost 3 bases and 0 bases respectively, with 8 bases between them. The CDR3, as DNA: TGTGCCAGCAGTTTCAGTTCCACAACTAATGAAAAACTGTTTTTT. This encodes CASSFSSTTNEKLFF.

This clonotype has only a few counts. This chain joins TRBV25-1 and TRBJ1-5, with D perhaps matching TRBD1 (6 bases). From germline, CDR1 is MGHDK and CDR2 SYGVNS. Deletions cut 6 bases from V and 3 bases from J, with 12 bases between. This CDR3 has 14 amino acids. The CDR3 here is CASRERTDNQPQHF. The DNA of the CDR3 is TGTGCCAGCAGGGAGAGGACAGACAATCAGCCCCAGCATTTT.

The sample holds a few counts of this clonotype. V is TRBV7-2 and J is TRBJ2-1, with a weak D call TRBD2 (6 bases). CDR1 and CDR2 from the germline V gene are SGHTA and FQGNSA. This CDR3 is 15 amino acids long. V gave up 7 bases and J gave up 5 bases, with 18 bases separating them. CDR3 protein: CASNLWGGANNEQFF. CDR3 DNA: TGTGCCAGCAACCTGTGGGGCGGGGCGAACAATGAGCAGTTCTTC.